These 11 T cell receptor beta chains came from one sample sequenced in a study of blood T cell repertoires in COVID-19. TCRdb's copy holds only in-frame clones and misses some; the assay was immunoSEQ multiplex PCR. The profile shows about 140,000 clones, approximately 84% of them singletons. Material for sequencing was PBMCs or T cells enriched from blood (not recorded which). The receptors stem from a woman under 30 who had been exposed to COVID-19.

The rearrangement uses TRBV27 and TRBJ2-7; unclear D gene. The CDR3 is made up of 12 amino acids. Germline-derived CDR1 and CDR2 are MNHEY and SMNVEV (reference sequence). V lost 4 bases to trimming and J lost 4 bases, with 8 bases between them. For the CDR3, the DNA is TGTGCCAGCAGTTCTACAGCTTACGAGCAGTACTTC. This sequence encodes CASSSTAYEQYF.

The gene calls are TRBV18 and TRBJ2-1, with TRBD2 identical over 14 bases. Unmatched junction bases numbered 9, after V lost 6 bases and J lost 5 bases. The CDR3 is 17 residues long. Germline lookup yields CDR1 KGHSH and CDR2 LQKENI. CDR3 residues: CASSLYPGLAGDNEQFF. Written as DNA, the CDR3 is TGTGCCAGCTCGCTGTACCCGGGACTAGCGGGAGACAATGAGCAGTTCTTC.

CDR3 DNA sequence: TGTGCCAGCAGTTTTAGAGCGTGGGGGCCCCCCTATTCACCCCTCCACTTT. Its protein product is CASSFRAWGPPYSPLHF. The chain is built from TRBV28 and TRBJ1-6; perhaps TRBD1 as D (6 bases). This CDR3 is built from 17 residues. V lost 3 bases and J 8 bases, leaving 20 bases between the germline ends. Per germline, CDR1 MDHEN and CDR2 SYDVKM.

J is TRBJ2-7 and V is TRBV25-1; no definite D call. CDR1 and CDR2 (germline): MGHDK, SYGVNS. This CDR3 region has 15 residues. V shed 3 bases and J shed 1 base, with 13 bases lying between them. The CDR3 protein is CASSDPAGISYEQYF. CDR3 bases: TGTGCCAGCAGTGACCCGGCAGGCATTTCCTACGAGCAGTACTTC.

The chain joins TRBV10-3 to TRBJ1-6; 9 bases are shared with TRBD1. CDR1 and CDR2 (germline): ENHRY, SYGVKD. This CDR3 contains 15 residues. J lost 7 bases, V lost 4 bases, and 5 bases had no gene match. This chain's CDR3 is CAISGGTGYNSPLHF. In DNA form, the CDR3 reads TGTGCCATCAGTGGGGGGACAGGGTACAATTCACCCCTCCACTTT.

The chain couples TRBV11-1 to TRBJ1-2; D call uncertain. Germline V gene data show CDR1 as SGHAT and CDR2 as FQDESV (reference sequence). The CDR3 covers 15 residues. V was cut by 5 bases and J by 1 base, with 14 bases left in between. The CDR3 coding sequence is TGTGCCAGCAGCCAACACAGATTTATTAACTATGGCTACACCTTC. It yields the protein CASSQHRFINYGYTF.

This chain connects TRBV6-5 to TRBJ2-3; D is ambiguous. The CDR3 length is 14 residues. The germline V gene has CDR1 MNHEY and CDR2 SVGAGI. The V and J ends lost 7 bases and 6 bases respectively, with 17 bases between them. CDR3 sequence (DNA): TGTGCCAGCATAGAGAACCGCGCATTTGATACGCAGTATTTT. This gives the protein CASIENRAFDTQYF.

The chain recombines TRBV7-3 with TRBJ2-1; TRBD1 agrees at 7 bases. CDR1 SGHTA and CDR2 FQGTGA come from the germline V gene. Unmatched junction bases numbered 5, after V lost 4 bases and J lost 2 bases. The CDR3 covers 15 residues. This CDR3 reads CASSSWTGTYNEQFF. The CDR3 bases are TGTGCCAGCAGCTCCTGGACAGGAACCTACAATGAGCAGTTCTTC. Complete variable domain (other parts from reference TRBV7-3 and TRBJ2-1): GAGVSQTPSNKVTEKGKYVELRCDPISGHTALYWYRQSLGQGPEFLIYFQGTGAADDSGLPNDRFFAVRPEGSVSTLKIQRTERGDSAVYLCASSSWTGTYNEQFFGPGTRLTVL.

This chain connects TRBV5-6 to TRBJ1-2; 7 nucleotides agree with TRBD1. Germline CDR1 is SGHDT and CDR2 is YYEEEE. The CDR3 has 14 amino acids. V lost 4 bases, J lost 8 bases, and 11 bases stayed unmatched. CDR3 DNA sequence: TGTGCCAGCAGCCCCGCCGACAGGGTAGGAGGCTACACCTTC. Translating gives CASSPADRVGGYTF.

The rearrangement joins TRBV18 to TRBJ2-1; maybe TRBD2 (6 bases). CDR1 KGHSH and CDR2 LQKENI come from the germline V gene. Between the trimmed V and J ends, which lost 6 bases and 3 bases, there was a span of 15 bases. The CDR3 is made up of 15 amino acids. This CDR3 is CASSGPGGDYNEQFF. Written as DNA, the CDR3 is TGTGCCAGCTCTGGGCCTGGCGGGGACTACAATGAGCAGTTCTTC.

The rearrangement joins TRBV7-9 to TRBJ2-7, with TRBD1 as a possible D gene (5 bases). Deletions cut 3 bases from V and 2 bases from J, with 11 bases between. Germline values: CDR1 SEHNR, CDR2 FQNEAQ (reference sequence). The CDR3 has 14 residues. The CDR3 spells CASSFGQGPYEQYF. CDR3 nucleotide sequence: TGTGCCAGCAGCTTTGGCCAGGGCCCCTACGAGCAGTACTTC.